Listed below are T cell receptor beta chains from one sample, sequenced in a study of blood T cells in healthy people across ages. TCRdb independently ran MiXCR on the 5' RACE reads; one entry per CDR3 protein. The table shows about 1.8 million distinct CDR3 sequences, with just under 50% occurring only once. The sample was blood. The source is a woman aged 40 to 50 in good health. The conserved cysteine and the conserved F or W are not part of the CDR3 here.

J	V	length	CDR3
TRBJ2-5	TRBV20-1	13	SASAGGTTQETQY
TRBJ2-2	TRBV6-6	12	AGRDQGVTGELF
TRBJ1-6	TRBV6-6	11	ASSKYRESPLH
TRBJ1-6	TRBV4-3	13	ASSQGTSGNSPLH
TRBJ2-6	TRBV4-3	18	ASSQKTSAGSLSGANVLT
TRBJ1-4	TRBV14	12	ASSHWDRGEKLF
TRBJ2-2	TRBV15	11	ATSPRRTGELF
TRBJ2-7	TRBV6-1	11	ASTGTGHDEQY
TRBJ2-1	TRBV6-6	12	ASSPWGEGNEQF
TRBJ2-5	TRBV12-3/TRBV12-4	12	ASSLSTNQETQY
TRBJ1-2	TRBV7-9	10	ASSARSGGYT
TRBJ1-2	TRBV9	11	ASSGRQGHGYT
TRBJ2-1	TRBV20-1	15	SAHVRGSTLSYNEQF
TRBJ2-5	TRBV12-3/TRBV12-4	12	ASSPGQIGETQY
TRBJ2-3	TRBV24-1	14	ATSDYSVGSTDAQY
TRBJ2-7	TRBV27	13	ASSLATGGPYEQY
TRBJ2-1	TRBV5-5	15	ASSYRPRTSENNEQF
TRBJ2-6	TRBV7-9	15	ASNEKRESSGADVLT
TRBJ2-5	TRBV20-1	11	SAPGTSMETQY
TRBJ1-6	TRBV4-3	14	ASSPVEGSGNSPLH
TRBJ2-5	TRBV12-3/TRBV12-4	13	ASSTGTGQGETQY
NA	TRBV6-2/TRBV6-3	12	ASSYRVRSDEQY
TRBJ2-1	TRBV4-3	14	ASSQEEGRGYNEQF
TRBJ2-3	TRBV29-1	13	SASPDRVPQITQY
TRBJ2-7	TRBV18	11	ASSPIGRHEQY
TRBJ1-4	TRBV7-9	12	ASSLRGRDEKLF
TRBJ2-1	TRBV12-3/TRBV12-4	12	ASSLSLINNEQF
TRBJ2-7	TRBV29-1	12	SVEGGTGSYEQY
TRBJ2-5	TRBV4-2	14	ASSQSRQAGQETQY
TRBJ2-7	TRBV3-1	13	ASSQDGLAGDEQY
TRBJ1-1	TRBV20-1	10	RVGQVNTEAF
TRBJ2-1	TRBV29-1	10	SVWAGGGEQF
TRBJ2-1	TRBV20-1	13	SARASSGGRLEQF
TRBJ2-7	TRBV27	11	ASRRTDSYERY
TRBJ1-4	TRBV6-5	13	ASRTFRDRDEKLF
TRBJ2-7	TRBV20-1	11	SGSGAASYEQY
TRBJ1-5	TRBV12-3/TRBV12-4	20	ASSPRRWTGEPREYGNQPQH
TRBJ2-7	TRBV28	12	ASSPRDRGQEQY
TRBJ2-3	TRBV5-1	13	ASSISGEVTDTQY
TRBJ2-7	TRBV28	9	ASRWGLEQY
TRBJ2-1	TRBV5-4	14	ASSGPTGRTYNEQF
TRBJ2-7	TRBV6-2/TRBV6-3	13	ASTPDRETSYEQY
TRBJ1-4	TRBV15	14	ATSTRDRSTNEKLF
TRBJ2-1	TRBV2	12	ASQGQGGYNEQF
TRBJ2-2	TRBV6-1	13	ASSGARGQTGELF
TRBJ2-7	TRBV28	14	ASSRPGTGLGNEQY
TRBJ1-5	TRBV6-5	17	ASSYPFGSSDRGNQPQH
TRBJ2-5	TRBV12-3/TRBV12-4	10	ASSLSLETQY
TRBJ2-7	TRBV13	12	ASRTGGGSYEQY
TRBJ2-4	TRBV9	12	ASSVGFAKNIQY
TRBJ2-1	TRBV12-3/TRBV12-4	13	ASSLGGGLYNEQF
TRBJ2-7	TRBV28	10	ASSRRSADEY
TRBJ1-6	TRBV11-2	13	ASSLRPGEDSPLH
TRBJ2-1	TRBV11-2	16	ASRNSGTSGGAYNEQF
TRBJ2-4	TRBV20-1	14	SARETGFIAKNIQY
TRBJ2-3	TRBV10-3	12	AISGSRGTDTQY